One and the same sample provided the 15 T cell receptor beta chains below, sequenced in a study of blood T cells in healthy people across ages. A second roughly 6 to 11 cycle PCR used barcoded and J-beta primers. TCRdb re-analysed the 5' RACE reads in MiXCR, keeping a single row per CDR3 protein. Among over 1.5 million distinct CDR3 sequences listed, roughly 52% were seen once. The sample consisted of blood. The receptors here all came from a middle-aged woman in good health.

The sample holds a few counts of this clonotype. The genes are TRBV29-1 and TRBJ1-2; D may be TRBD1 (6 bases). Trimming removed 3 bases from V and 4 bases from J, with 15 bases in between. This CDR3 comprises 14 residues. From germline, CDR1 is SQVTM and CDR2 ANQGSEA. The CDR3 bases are TGCAGCGTTGACCGACTGACAGGCCTCTATGGCTACACCTTC. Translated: CSVDRLTGLYGYTF.

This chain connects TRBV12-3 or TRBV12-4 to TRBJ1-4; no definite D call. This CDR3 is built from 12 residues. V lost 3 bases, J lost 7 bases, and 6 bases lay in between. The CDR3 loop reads CASSFTGEKLFF. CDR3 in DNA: TGTGCCAGCAGTTTCACTGGTGAAAAACTGTTTTTT.

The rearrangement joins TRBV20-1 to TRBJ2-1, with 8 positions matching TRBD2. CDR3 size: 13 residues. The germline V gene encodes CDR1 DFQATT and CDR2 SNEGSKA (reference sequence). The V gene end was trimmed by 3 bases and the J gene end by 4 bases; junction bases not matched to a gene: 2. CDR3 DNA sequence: TGCAGTGCTAGCCCTAGCGGGTACAATGAGCAGTTCTTC. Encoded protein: CSASPSGYNEQFF.

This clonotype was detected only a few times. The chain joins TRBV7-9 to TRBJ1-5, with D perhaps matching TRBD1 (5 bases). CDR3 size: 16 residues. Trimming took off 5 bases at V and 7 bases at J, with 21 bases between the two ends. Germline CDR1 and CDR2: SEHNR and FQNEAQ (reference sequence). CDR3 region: CASSASTGVLGQPQHF. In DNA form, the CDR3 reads TGTGCCAGCAGCGCCTCAACAGGAGTCTTAGGGCAGCCCCAGCATTTT.

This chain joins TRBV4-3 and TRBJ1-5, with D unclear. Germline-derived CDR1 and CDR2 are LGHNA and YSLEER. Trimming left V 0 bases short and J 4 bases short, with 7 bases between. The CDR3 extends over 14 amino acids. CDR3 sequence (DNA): TGCGCCAGCAGCCAAGATTTCGGGAATCAGCCCCAGCATTTT. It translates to CASSQDFGNQPQHF.

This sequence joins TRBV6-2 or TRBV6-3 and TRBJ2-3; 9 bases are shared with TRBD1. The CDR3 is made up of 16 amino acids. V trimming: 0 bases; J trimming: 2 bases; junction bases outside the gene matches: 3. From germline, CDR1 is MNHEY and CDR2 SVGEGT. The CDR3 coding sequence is TGTGCCAGCAGTTACTCGGGGGACAGGGACACAGATACGCAGTATTTT. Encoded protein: CASSYSGDRDTDTQYF.

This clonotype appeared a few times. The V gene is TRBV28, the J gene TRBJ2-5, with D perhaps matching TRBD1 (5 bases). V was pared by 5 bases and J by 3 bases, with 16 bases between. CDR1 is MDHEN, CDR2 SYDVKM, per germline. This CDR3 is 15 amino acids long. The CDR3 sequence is CASSPTQGVKETQYF. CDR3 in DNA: TGTGCCAGCAGTCCGACCCAAGGGGTAAAAGAGACCCAGTACTTC.

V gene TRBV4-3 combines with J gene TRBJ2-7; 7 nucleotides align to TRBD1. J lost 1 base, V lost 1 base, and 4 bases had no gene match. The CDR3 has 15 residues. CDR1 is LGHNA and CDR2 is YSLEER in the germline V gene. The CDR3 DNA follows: TGCGCCAGCAGCCAAGGATGGACAGGTTCCTACGAGCAGTACTTC. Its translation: CASSQGWTGSYEQYF.

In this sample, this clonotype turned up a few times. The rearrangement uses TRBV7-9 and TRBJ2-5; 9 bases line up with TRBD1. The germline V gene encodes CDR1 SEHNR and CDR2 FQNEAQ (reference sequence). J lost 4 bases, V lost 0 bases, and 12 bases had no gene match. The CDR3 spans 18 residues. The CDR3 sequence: CASSLALLRDREGETQYF. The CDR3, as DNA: TGTGCCAGCAGCTTAGCCCTGCTCCGGGACAGGGAAGGAGAGACCCAGTACTTC. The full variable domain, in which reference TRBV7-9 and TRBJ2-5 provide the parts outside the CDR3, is DTGVSQNPRHKITKRGQNVTFRCDPISEHNRLYWYRQTLGQGPEFLTYFQNEAQLEKSRLLSDRFSAERPKGSFSTLEIQRTEQGDSAMYLCASSLALLRDREGETQYFGPGTRLLVL.

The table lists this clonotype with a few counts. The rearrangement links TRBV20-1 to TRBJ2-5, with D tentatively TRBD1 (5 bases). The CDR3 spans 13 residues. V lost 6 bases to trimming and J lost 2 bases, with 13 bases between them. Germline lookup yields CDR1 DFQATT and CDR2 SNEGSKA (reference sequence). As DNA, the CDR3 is TGCAGTGCCCAGAAGGACATTCAAGAGACCCAGTACTTC. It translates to CSAQKDIQETQYF.

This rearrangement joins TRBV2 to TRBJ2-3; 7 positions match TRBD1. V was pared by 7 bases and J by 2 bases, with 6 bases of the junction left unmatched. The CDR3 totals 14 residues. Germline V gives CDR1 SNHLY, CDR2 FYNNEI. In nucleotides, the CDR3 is TGTGCCAGCACTCAGACAGGGATCACAGATACGCAGTATTTT. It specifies CASTQTGITDTQYF.

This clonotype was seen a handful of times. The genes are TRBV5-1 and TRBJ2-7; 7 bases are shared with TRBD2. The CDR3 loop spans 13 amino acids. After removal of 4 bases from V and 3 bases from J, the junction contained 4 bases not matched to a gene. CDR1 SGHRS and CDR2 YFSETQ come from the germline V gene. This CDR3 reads CASSRTSNYEQYF. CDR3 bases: TGCGCCAGCAGCCGGACTAGTAACTACGAGCAGTACTTC.

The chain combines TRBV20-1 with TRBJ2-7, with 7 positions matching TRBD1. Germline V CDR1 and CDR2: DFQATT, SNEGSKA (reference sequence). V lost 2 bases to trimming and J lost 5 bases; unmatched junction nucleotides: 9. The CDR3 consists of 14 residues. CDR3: CSARKMGTVDEQYF. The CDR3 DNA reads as TGCAGTGCTAGAAAAATGGGGACAGTTGACGAGCAGTACTTC.

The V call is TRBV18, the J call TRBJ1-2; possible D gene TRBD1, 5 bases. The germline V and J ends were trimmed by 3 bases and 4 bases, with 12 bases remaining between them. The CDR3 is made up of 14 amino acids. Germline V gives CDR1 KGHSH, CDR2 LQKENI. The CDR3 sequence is CASSPGRTPYGYTF. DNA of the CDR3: TGTGCCAGCTCACCGGGAAGGACACCCTATGGCTACACCTTC.

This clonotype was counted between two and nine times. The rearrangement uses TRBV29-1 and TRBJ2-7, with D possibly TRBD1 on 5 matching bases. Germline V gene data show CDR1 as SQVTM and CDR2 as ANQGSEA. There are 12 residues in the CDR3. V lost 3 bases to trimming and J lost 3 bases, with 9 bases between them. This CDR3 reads CSVEGQHYEQYF. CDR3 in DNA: TGCAGCGTTGAGGGGCAGCACTACGAGCAGTACTTC.